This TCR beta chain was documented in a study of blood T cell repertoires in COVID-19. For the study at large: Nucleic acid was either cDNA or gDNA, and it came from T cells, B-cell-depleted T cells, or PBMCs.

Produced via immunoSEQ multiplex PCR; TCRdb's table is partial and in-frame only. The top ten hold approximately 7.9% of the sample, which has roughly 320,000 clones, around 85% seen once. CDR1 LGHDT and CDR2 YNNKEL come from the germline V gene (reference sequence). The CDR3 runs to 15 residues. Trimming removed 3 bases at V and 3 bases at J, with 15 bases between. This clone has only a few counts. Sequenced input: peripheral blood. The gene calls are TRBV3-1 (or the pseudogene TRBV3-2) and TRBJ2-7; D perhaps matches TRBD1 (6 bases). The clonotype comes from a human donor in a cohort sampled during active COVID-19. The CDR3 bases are TGTGCCAGCAGCCAGTCCCATCAGGGGATCTACGAGCAGTACTTC. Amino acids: CASSQSHQGIYEQYF.